Listed below are T cell receptor beta chains from one sample, sequenced in a study of blood T cell repertoires in COVID-19. The table came from immunoSEQ multiplex PCR; TCRdb's copy has only in-frame clones and leaves some out. The sample contains approximately 400,000 clones, roughly 86% of which appear only once. Specimen: peripheral blood. The source of these receptors is a human donor with acute or convalescent COVID-19. The donor label of this sample is uncertain. The CDR3 runs from the conserved cysteine through the conserved F or W. A D gene is named only where the DNA matches it firmly. The size field is filled for only some rows; it gives once, few, many or a size class.

d_call j_call clone_size v_call cdr3_nt cdr3_aa
. TRBJ1-2 once TRBV18 TGTGCCAGCTCACCCTCAATAGATGATGGCTACACCTTC CASSPSIDDGYTF
. TRBJ2-3 few TRBV5-6 TGTGCCAGCAGCTTGTATGATACGCAGTATTTT CASSLYDTQYF
. TRBJ1-2 . TRBV3-1/TRBV3-2 TGTGCCAGCAGCACGGGGTTCGTCTATGGCTACACCTTC CASSTGFVYGYTF
. TRBJ1-1 . TRBV5-6 TGTGCCAGCACCATTCAAGGGGGTATGAACACTGAAGCTTTCTTT CASTIQGGMNTEAFF
. TRBJ2-1 . TRBV21-1 TGTGCCAGCAGCATACAACCTGCCAGATTTACCCCCTACAATGAGCAGTTCTTC CASSIQPARFTPYNEQFF
. TRBJ1-1 . TRBV5-6 TGTGCCAGCAGCCTAACCCAGAACACTGAAGCTTTCTTT CASSLTQNTEAFF
. TRBJ2-3 . TRBV7-2 TGTGCCAGCAGCTTATCGCAAGGGGACACAGATACGCAGTATTTT CASSLSQGDTDTQYF
TRBD2 TRBJ2-1 . TRBV7-2 TGTGCCAGCAGCAAGACTAGCGGGATGTACAATGAGCAGTTCTTC CASSKTSGMYNEQFF
TRBD1 TRBJ2-7 many TRBV3-1/TRBV3-2 TGTGCCAGCAGAGCTCAGGGACAGGGAGTCTACGAGCAGTACTTC CASRAQGQGVYEQYF
TRBD2 TRBJ2-3 . TRBV7-9 TGTGCCAGCAGCTTTCCGCTAGCGGGACCAGATACGCAGTATTTT CASSFPLAGPDTQYF
. TRBJ2-3 . TRBV13 TGTGCCAGCAGCCTAAGCCACGGGTCAGATACGCAGTATTTT CASSLSHGSDTQYF
. TRBJ1-1 . TRBV9 TGTGCCAGCAGCGTGGGCCCGAACACTGAAGCTTTCTTT CASSVGPNTEAFF
. TRBJ2-2 . TRBV4-1 TGCGCCCGCAGCCGGGGCCGAGGGGGGGACAACGCCGGGGAGCTGTTTTTT CARSRGRGGDNAGELFF
TRBD1 TRBJ1-6 . TRBV28 TGTGCCAGCAGTTTTTTACCCGGGACAGGGGGCCTGAGCTCCTATAATTCACCCCTCCACTTT CASSFLPGTGGLSSYNSPLHF
. TRBJ2-1 . TRBV5-6 TGTGCCAGCAGCTCGGACACGACCTACAATGAGCAGTTCTTC CASSSDTTYNEQFF
TRBD2 TRBJ2-7 . TRBV28 TGTGCCAGCAGTAACGAGCGGGGCTACGAGCAGTACTTC CASSNERGYEQYF
TRBD1 TRBJ1-5 . TRBV30 TGTGCCTGGAGTCCGACGGTTCAGGGGGCGGCGAGCAATCAGCCCCAGCATTTT CAWSPTVQGAASNQPQHF
. TRBJ2-7 . TRBV5-1 TGCGCCAGCAAGGCGGGGTACTCCTACGAGCAGTACTTC CASKAGYSYEQYF
. TRBJ1-2 . TRBV11-1 TGTGCCAGCAGCCCCGCCTCGCGTATCGGCTATGGCTACACCTTC CASSPASRIGYGYTF
. TRBJ1-2 once TRBV14 TGTGCCAGCAGCGGGCAGTACTATGGCTACACCTTC CASSGQYYGYTF
TRBD1 TRBJ1-4 . TRBV7-9 TGTGCCAGCAGCCCTATCGGGACAGGCAATGAAAAACTGTTTTTT CASSPIGTGNEKLFF
TRBD2 TRBJ2-7 . TRBV7-6 TGTGCCAGCAGCCCAGCGGGAGCGACCTACGAGCAGTACTTC CASSPAGATYEQYF
TRBD2 TRBJ2-3 . TRBV10-1 TGCGCCAGCAGTTCCGGGACTACAGCAGATACGCAGTATTTT CASSSGTTADTQYF
TRBD1 TRBJ2-5 . TRBV28 TGTGCCAGCAGTCCGACAGGGGGGAAACAAGAGACCCAGTACTTC CASSPTGGKQETQYF
. TRBJ2-2 . TRBV6-5 TGTGCCAGCAGTTACTCCGGCAGGGGTGACACCGGGGAGCTGTTTTTT CASSYSGRGDTGELFF
TRBD1 TRBJ1-2 once TRBV7-9 TGTGCCAGCACCAAGACAGGGGGAAGCTATGGCTACACCTTC CASTKTGGSYGYTF
. TRBJ1-4 . TRBV18 TGTGCCAGCTCACCAAGGACAGTTGCAACTAATGAAAAACTGTTTTTT CASSPRTVATNEKLFF
. TRBJ1-2 . TRBV3-1/TRBV3-2 TGTGCCAGCAGCCAAATGTCACAGGTAGTCTTC CASSQMSQVVF
. TRBJ1-4 . TRBV3-1/TRBV3-2 TGTGCCAGCAGCCCTCAGGTCCGGGGGGGAAAACTGTTTTTT CASSPQVRGGKLFF
TRBD2 TRBJ2-3 . TRBV20-1 TGCAGTGCTAGTCGGCTAGCGGGAGGATCAGATACGCAGTATTTT CSASRLAGGSDTQYF
TRBD1 TRBJ1-2 . TRBV7-8 TGTGCCAGCAGCGCCCAGACAGCGGGACAGGGTTTTGGCTACACCTTC CASSAQTAGQGFGYTF
. TRBJ2-7 . TRBV3-1/TRBV3-2 TGTGCCAGCAGCCAAGTCTACGCGGAGCAGTACTTC CASSQVYAEQYF
. TRBJ2-2 once TRBV30 TGTGCCTGGGCCGGGACATCAAACACCGGGGAGCTGTTTTTT CAWAGTSNTGELFF
. TRBJ1-4 . TRBV6-6 TGTGCCAGCAGCACTACGGAAAAACTGTTTTTT CASSTTEKLFF
. TRBJ1-1 . TRBV4-2 TGTGCCAGCAGCCAGGACTCATTTGAAGCTTTCTTT CASSQDSFEAFF
TRBD1 TRBJ1-1 . TRBV7-9 TGTGCCAGCAGCGAGACAGGGGGGGCTGAAGCTTTCTTT CASSETGGAEAFF
TRBD2 TRBJ2-2 . TRBV5-1 TGCGCCAGCCGGGGACTAGCGGGGTCCACCGGGGAGCTGTTTTTT CASRGLAGSTGELFF
. TRBJ2-1 . TRBV6-4 TGTGCCAGCAGTGATATGGCGGGACAGCCCTACAATGAGCAGTTCTTC CASSDMAGQPYNEQFF
. TRBJ1-1 . TRBV5-1 TGCGCCAGCAGCCTACACACTGAAGCTTTCTTT CASSLHTEAFF
. TRBJ1-1 . TRBV3-1/TRBV3-2 TGTGCCAGCGGAGTCGGACAGAACACTGAAGCTTTCTTT CASGVGQNTEAFF
. TRBJ1-3 . TRBV6-1 TGTGCCAGCACCTGGGGGGAAAGTGGAAACACCATATATTTT CASTWGESGNTIYF
. TRBJ2-5 . TRBV19 TGTGCCAGTAGTATAATACAGGGTTCCCAAGAGACCCAGTACTTC CASSIIQGSQETQYF
. TRBJ1-1 . TRBV30 TGTGCCGGGAGTTGGGGCGGGAACACTGAAGCTTTCTTT CAGSWGGNTEAFF
. TRBJ1-5 few TRBV7-8 TGTGCCAGCAGCTTCGGGGGGTATAGCAATCAGCCCCAGCATTTT CASSFGGYSNQPQHF